The TCR beta chain described here comes from a study of early stage breast cancer tumors (dated by TCRdb to about 2017). A note on the overall study: Of the roughly 15 invasive breast tumors, more than 9 were found to be estrogen receptor-positive, progesterone receptor-positive and HER2-negative. Of the roughly twelve ER+/PR+/HER2- tumors, eight were classified as invasive ductal carcinomas and four as invasive lobular carcinomas. The average read coverage per sample was approximately 9.8-fold. A total of about 2,800,000 templates, representing under 1.1 million unique clonotypes, were detected across all samples.

Comment on this clone: Its antigen specificity is not known. No base qualities exist here, and no much larger clone lies one base off it.

Dicing about 20-50 mg of tumor tissue typically produced more than 2.5 ug of DNA. The study profiled bulk TCR beta-chain repertoires in matched peripheral blood, tumor and adjacent normal breast tissue taken from about 15 patients with early-stage breast cancer. After resection, visually identified tumor tissue was excised and placed in prechilled RNAlater. Tumor tissue (about 19-50 mg) was diced and homogenized in RLTplus buffer with beta-mercaptoethanol and antifoaming agent using a TissueLyser II. The Qiagen AllPrep DNA/RNA Mini kit was used for genomic DNA extraction. V sheds 3 bases and J sheds 13 bases, leaving 16 bases between their ends. The germline V gene encodes CDR1 GTSNPN and CDR2 SVGIG (reference sequence). The cysteine opens and the phenylalanine closes a CDR3 of 12 amino acids. Only CDR3 DNA remains: 36 bases, in frame from the first base. The full study reports these points: Bulk genomic DNA sequencing of unsorted cells missed chain pairing and functional markers such as CD4, CD8 and FOXP3. Tumors showed about 2.5-fold higher T cell density and higher clonality than adjacent normal breast tissue. Enriched TCRB sequences shared across patients were mostly commonly generated sequences, unlikely to play an important role in the tumor microenvironment. Repertoires from blood and normal breast were more alike than repertoires from blood and tumor, and in about 85% of the 16 patients, comparing each tissue with blood separated tumor from normal. Analysis by tumor subtype was prevented by the small cohort size.

Two independent genomic DNA replicates were amplified for each sample, with roughly 0.5 ug used for blood and around 1.5 ug for tumor or normal breast. Following the manufacturer's instructions, the ImmunoSeq Intro kit was used to carry out TCRB sequencing on genomic DNA. The multiplex PCR ran for 31 cycles using proprietary primers and spike-in control sequences for absolute quantification. An 87-bp fragment spanning the CDR3 and flanking V and J genes was sequenced with single-end 150-bp reads. Seven samples, each with two replicates, were multiplexed per lane of an Illumina MiSeq using version 3.0 chemistry. From the authors' description of their analysis: Raw data were processed by the vendor's proprietary pipeline, with both replicates merged into one result per sample. Clonotypes were defined as productive rearrangements sharing the V-gene family, CDR3 amino acid sequence and J-gene segment. To compute clonality, the normalized Shannon entropy (Pielou evenness) of TCRB abundances was subtracted from 1. T cell density was estimated as total templates divided by the number of input cells, with the number of input cells inferred from the DNA input amount. Recon was used with default parameters to estimate total repertoire diversity and clonality. Tumor-enriched clonotypes were defined as having over 0.1% abundance in tumor and at least 32-fold higher abundance than in normal breast. This immuneACCESS table, as held by TCRdb, lists in-frame sequences with V and J called but not all clones. Of the missing ones, under half trace to an unresolved V gene in checked studies; the others have no known cause. V and J calls and clone size follow that table, whereas D and trimming were derived from the DNA. This sample comprises around 30,000 clones, around 67% of them detected only once. The ten largest account for 9.5% to 13% of the sample.

The chain is made from TRBV30 and TRBJ2-1, with the D gene not clear enough to name. This TCR was sampled from a person aged 30-39 years with breast cancer. The source material was breast tumor tissue. The sequenced DNA: TGTGCCTGGAGCGAGCCAGGAGCCCAACAGTTCTTC. Translated, this is CAWSEPGAQQFF.